Shown below are 22 T cell receptor beta chains from a single sample sequenced in a study of blood T cell repertoires in COVID-19. The repertoire was sequenced with immunoSEQ multiplex PCR; TCRdb's copy has only in-frame clones and lacks some. The sample yields 250,000 to 300,000 clones, around 86% seen once. Sequencing was performed on peripheral blood. These receptors were taken from a woman aged 25 to 39 with active or convalescent COVID-19.

J is TRBJ1-1 and V is TRBV2; D is unclear. Trimming stripped 6 bases from V and 0 bases from J, with 11 bases between. The CDR3 runs to 14 residues. Germline V gene sequence: CDR1 SNHLY, CDR2 FYNNEI. Written as DNA, the CDR3 is TGTGCCAGCAGGTTAGCCAGACTGAACACTGAAGCTTTCTTT. Translating gives CASRLARLNTEAFF. The whole variable domain, filled in from reference TRBV2 and TRBJ1-1, reads EPEVTQTPSHQVTQMGQEVILRCVPISNHLYFYWYRQILGQKVEFLVSFYNNEISEKSEIFDDQFSVERPDGSNFTLKIRSTKLEDSAMYFCASRLARLNTEAFFGQGTRLTVV.

The rearrangement links TRBV19 to TRBJ2-5, with 7 bases matching TRBD2. CDR1 is LNHDA and CDR2 is SQIVND in the germline V gene (reference sequence). The CDR3 is made up of 15 amino acids. J was trimmed by 5 bases and V by 0 bases; bases with no gene match: 6. CDR3 DNA: TGTGCCAGTAGTATAGATCTTGTGCGGGGGGAGACCCAGTACTTC. Translating gives CASSIDLVRGETQYF.

The chain recombines TRBV9 with TRBJ1-1, with TRBD1 matching over 8 bases. Germline CDR1 reads SGDLS; CDR2 reads YYNGEE. The CDR3 runs to 17 residues. Germline trimming cut 3 bases from V and 3 bases from J; bases unmatched to any gene: 13. The CDR3 nucleotides are TGTGCCAGCAGCGCCAGAGGGGACGACAGGGGTTACACTGAAGCTTTCTTT. It translates to CASSARGDDRGYTEAFF.

The V and J genes are TRBV7-9 and TRBJ2-5; the match to TRBD2 covers 7 bases. The CDR3 contains 14 residues. Losses at the gene ends were 4 bases for V and 0 bases for J; bases not matched to a gene: 2. Looked up from germline, CDR1 is SEHNR and CDR2 is FQNEAQ (reference sequence). CDR3 sequence reads: CASSWGGYQETQYF. For the CDR3, the DNA is TGTGCCAGCAGCTGGGGGGGTTACCAAGAGACCCAGTACTTC. Filled out from reference TRBV7-9 and TRBJ2-5, the complete variable domain reads DTGVSQNPRHKITKRGQNVTFRCDPISEHNRLYWYRQTLGQGPEFLTYFQNEAQLEKSRLLSDRFSAERPKGSFSTLEIQRTEQGDSAMYLCASSWGGYQETQYFGPGTRLLVL.

This sequence joins TRBV6-6 and TRBJ2-5; no reliable D call. Germline-derived CDR1 and CDR2 are MNHNY and SVGAGI (reference sequence). The V end lost 2 bases, the J end lost 5 bases, and 12 bases lay between the germline ends. This CDR3 is 14 amino acids long. The CDR3, as DNA: TGTGCCAGCAGTTACCTTAGTCGAGCGGAGACCCAGTACTTC. This codes for CASSYLSRAETQYF.

The chain is built from TRBV19 and TRBJ1-1; 11 bases are shared with TRBD1. Germline trimming cut 7 bases from V and 7 bases from J; bases unmatched to any gene: 5. CDR1 is LNHDA, CDR2 SQIVND, per germline (reference sequence). The CDR3 totals 13 residues. This chain's CDR3 is CASMDRGRIEAFF. As DNA, the CDR3 is TGTGCCAGTATGGACAGGGGGCGGATTGAAGCTTTCTTT.

The CDR3 protein is CASSPKVRGGGSYEQYF. The CDR3 DNA is TGTGCCAGCAGCCCAAAGGTTCGTGGGGGGGGATCCTACGAGCAGTACTTC. The V call is TRBV5-4, the J call TRBJ2-7, with 7 nucleotides matching TRBD2. Germline-derived CDR1 and CDR2 are SGHNT and YYREEE (reference sequence). CDR3 length: 17 amino acids. Trimming cost V 4 bases and J 1 base; bases outside gene matches: 14.

The chain carries TRBV6-1 and TRBJ1-5, with a weak D call TRBD1 (5 bases). V was clipped by 1 base and J by 5 bases, with 9 bases between them. CDR3 length equals 14 residues. Germline CDR1 MNHNS, CDR2 SASEGT. The CDR3 sequence is CASSEGGEDQPQHF. CDR3 coding DNA: TGTGCCAGCAGTGAAGGAGGGGAGGATCAGCCCCAGCATTTT.

The chain uses TRBV15 and TRBJ1-2; 11 positions agree with TRBD1. Per germline, CDR1 LNHNV and CDR2 YYDKDF (reference sequence). CDR3 size: 15 residues. The V segment lost 3 bases and the J segment 5 bases; nucleotides outside the gene matches: 5. The CDR3 sequence: CATSSAGDRGYGYTF. The CDR3 DNA is TGTGCCACCAGCAGCGCCGGGGACAGGGGGTATGGCTACACCTTC. The complete variable domain, with remaining parts taken from reference TRBV15 and TRBJ1-2, reads DAMVIQNPRYQVTQFGKPVTLSCSQTLNHNVMYWYQQKSSQAPKLLFHYYDKDFNNEADTPDNFQSRRPNTSFCFLDIRSPGLGDTAMYLCATSSAGDRGYGYTFGSGTRLTVV.

V usage is TRBV4-3 and J usage is TRBJ1-2; TRBD1 agrees at 7 bases. The V segment lost 0 bases and the J segment 4 bases; nucleotides outside the gene matches: 5. This CDR3 comprises 15 residues. Germline V gives CDR1 LGHNA, CDR2 YSLEER. The CDR3 region is CASSQDRGRAYGYTF. The CDR3 coding sequence is TGCGCCAGCAGCCAAGATAGGGGGCGCGCCTATGGCTACACCTTC.

The chain has TRBV5-4 and TRBJ2-7; the match to TRBD2 covers 8 bases. V shed 4 bases and J 0 bases; nucleotides not matched to a gene: 9. This CDR3 is built from 16 residues. The V gene's germline CDR1 is SGHNT and CDR2 YYREEE (reference sequence). The CDR3 region has the DNA TGTGCCAGCAGCCCTTCGGAGCGGGGGAGCTCCTACGAGCAGTACTTC. It specifies CASSPSERGSSYEQYF.

This sequence joins TRBV6-5 and TRBJ1-1; D may be TRBD1 (6 bases). The germline gives CDR1 MNHEY, CDR2 SVGAGI. The CDR3 has 12 residues. V was cut by 4 bases and J by 8 bases, with 11 bases left in between. The CDR3 sequence is CASSLKDREAFF. The DNA of the CDR3 is TGTGCCAGCAGTTTAAAGGACAGAGAAGCTTTCTTT.

This chain links TRBV4-3 with TRBJ2-1; D is ambiguous. This CDR3 contains 15 residues. Germline V lookup: CDR1 LGHNA, CDR2 YSLEER. Trimming stripped 2 bases from V and 0 bases from J, with 8 bases between. The CDR3 nucleotides read TGCGCCAGCAGCCAACATATTAGCTCCTACAATGAGCAGTTCTTC. Protein product: CASSQHISSYNEQFF.

The chain is built from TRBV7-8 and TRBJ2-2, with 11 bases fitting TRBD1. V shed 5 bases and J 4 bases; nucleotides not matched to a gene: 3. Germline V gene data show CDR1 as SGHVS and CDR2 as FQNEAQ. CDR3 length: 15 amino acids. The CDR3 loop is CASSGGTGGTGELFF. Written as DNA, the CDR3 is TGTGCCAGCAGCGGCGGGACAGGGGGCACCGGGGAGCTGTTTTTT.

V usage is TRBV7-9 and J usage is TRBJ1-2; tentative D call: TRBD1 (5 bases). CDR3 length: 13 residues. Trimming removed 5 bases from V and 6 bases from J, with 13 bases in between. The V gene's germline CDR1 is SEHNR and CDR2 FQNEAQ (reference sequence). This CDR3 is CASSQIRGDGYTF. The CDR3 DNA sequence: TGTGCCAGCAGCCAGATTCGGGGGGATGGCTACACCTTC. Complete variable domain (other parts from reference TRBV7-9 and TRBJ1-2): DTGVSQNPRHKITKRGQNVTFRCDPISEHNRLYWYRQTLGQGPEFLTYFQNEAQLEKSRLLSDRFSAERPKGSFSTLEIQRTEQGDSAMYLCASSQIRGDGYTFGSGTRLTVV.

The chain links TRBV7-2 to TRBJ1-2; 7 bases line up with TRBD1. The germline V gene encodes CDR1 SGHTA and CDR2 FQGNSA. This CDR3 comprises 17 residues. V lost 3 bases and J lost 0; bases outside the gene matches: 10. This chain's CDR3 is CASSFRPVRGPNYGYTF. The CDR3 nucleotides are TGTGCCAGCAGCTTTAGGCCGGTTAGGGGGCCTAACTATGGCTACACCTTC.

CDR3 in DNA: TGTGCCAGCTCACCACCGACAGGTGGGCTTTCACCCCTCCACTTT. Protein sequence: CASSPPTGGLSPLHF. V is TRBV18 and J is TRBJ1-6; possibly TRBD1 for D (6 bases). Germline V CDR1 and CDR2: KGHSH, LQKENI. The germline V and J ends were trimmed by 0 bases and 9 bases, with 12 bases remaining between them. The CDR3 is 15 residues long.

This clone showed up just a few times. One end of the junction does not line up with germline, which may come from a read error. Other DNA sequences in this specimen translate into the identical CDR3. The V call is TRBV7-8, the J call TRBJ1-5; unclear D gene. Germline values: CDR1 SGHVS, CDR2 FQNEAQ. The CDR3 extends over 14 amino acids. The chain's CDR3 is CASSLAGTNQPQHF. In DNA, the CDR3 is TGTGCCAGCAGCCTAGCGGGCACCAATCAGCCCCAGCATTTT.

This clone was found a few times. The V call is TRBV24-1, the J call TRBJ1-2; maybe TRBD1 (5 bases). Germline loops: CDR1 KGHDR, CDR2 SFDVKD. The V and J ends lost 1 base and 7 bases respectively, with 12 bases between them. This CDR3 contains 14 residues. The CDR3 loop is CATSDFGRVSGYTF. For the CDR3, the DNA is TGTGCCACCAGTGATTTCGGCAGGGTGTCTGGCTACACCTTC.

The CDR3 DNA is TGCGCCAGCAGCTTGGTTGCGGGGGGGCGACAAGAGACCCAGTACTTC. Translation gives CASSLVAGGRQETQYF. The gene calls are TRBV5-1 and TRBJ2-5; 9 bases fit TRBD2. The CDR3 has 16 residues. The V and J ends lost 0 bases and 2 bases, in that order; junction bases with no gene match: 5. Germline V gives CDR1 SGHRS, CDR2 YFSETQ.

In nucleotides, the CDR3 is TGTGCCAGCAGTTACCACCATGGACAGGGATTGAATCAGCCCCAGCATTTT. It encodes CASSYHHGQGLNQPQHF. The genes are TRBV6-2 or TRBV6-3 and TRBJ1-5, with 8 bases aligning to TRBD1. Germline trimming cut 2 bases from V and 4 bases from J; bases unmatched to any gene: 10. The length of the CDR3 is 17 residues. Looked up from germline, CDR1 is MNHEY and CDR2 is SVGEGT.

The gene calls are TRBV7-6 and TRBJ2-7, with 8 bases aligning to TRBD1. V dropped 2 bases and J dropped 3; count of bases not matched to a gene: 18. Germline CDR1 and CDR2: SGHVS and FNYEAQ. The CDR3 totals 19 residues. The CDR3 loop reads CASSLIAPTEGQVLYEQYF. The DNA of the CDR3 is TGTGCCAGCAGCTTAATTGCGCCCACGGAGGGACAGGTCCTCTACGAGCAGTACTTC.